A selection of T cell receptor beta chains follows, all from one sample in a study of CXCR3-negative and CXCR3-positive naive CD8 T cells. TCRdb re-analyzed the 5' RACE reads; it lists each CDR3 protein once, without DNA. The sample includes 6,000 to 8,500 distinct CDR3 sequences. Sequenced sample: naive CXCR3+ CD8+ T cells from blood. The receptors originated from a human donor in good health. Some clones in this sample may be carry-over from other donors' samples. Both conserved end residues are part of each CDR3. Fields, in order: CDR3 protein, J gene, clone size, V gene, CDR3 length. Clone size is shown for a subset of rows, as once, few, many or a class of expanded clone.

CSVVRANTGELFF	TRBJ2-2	NA	TRBV29-1	13
CASSSGRSSYNEQFF	TRBJ2-1	NA	TRBV7-7	15
CASSIAELTGETQYF	TRBJ2-5	NA	TRBV19	15
CASTDNGSSTDTQYF	TRBJ2-3	NA	TRBV2	15
CSVDTGEGYEQYF	TRBJ2-7	NA	TRBV29-1	13
CASSESGGTYEQYF	TRBJ2-7	NA	TRBV10-2	14
CASSPAVYEQFF	TRBJ2-1	NA	TRBV5-1	12
CSAHQRGANTGELFF	TRBJ2-2	NA	TRBV20-1	15
CASSQWMDGLQETQYF	TRBJ2-5	NA	TRBV3-1	16
CSVERPGGSYEQYF	TRBJ2-7	medium-sized	TRBV29-1	14
CASSLVGTRNQPQHF	TRBJ1-5	NA	TRBV28	15
CASSYTDTQYF	TRBJ2-3	NA	TRBV13	11
CASSLRTESYEQYF	TRBJ2-7	medium-sized	TRBV5-1	14
CASSSEIPGSPLHF	TRBJ1-6	NA	TRBV11-3	14
CSALTSGSSNEQFF	TRBJ2-1	NA	TRBV29-1	14
CASSEAGTLWERYF	TRBJ2-3	NA	TRBV10-1	14
CARRGQVVSYNEQFF	TRBJ2-1	NA	TRBV2	15
CSAPWRRGHYNEQFF	TRBJ2-1	medium-sized	TRBV29-1	15
CSVVNRDSVYEQYF	TRBJ2-7	NA	TRBV29-1	14
CASSWTRGTGELFF	TRBJ2-2	NA	TRBV11-3	14
CSVELTEDFPYEQYF	TRBJ2-7	NA	TRBV29-1	15
CASAGLAPNEQFF	TRBJ2-1	medium-sized	TRBV25-1	13
CSVEEGLASTDTQYF	TRBJ2-3	NA	TRBV29-1	15
CSVESSGNSYEQYF	TRBJ2-7	medium-sized	TRBV29-1	14
CASSPGTGEQYF	TRBJ2-7	medium-sized	TRBV7-9	12
CSARTRGRETQYF	TRBJ2-5	medium-sized	TRBV20-1	13
CASSYATAESGEKLFF	TRBJ1-4	medium-sized	TRBV6-5	16
CASSFKNPYEQYF	TRBJ2-7	medium-sized	TRBV5-1	13
CASSEGYNEQFF	TRBJ2-1	medium-sized	TRBV2	12
CATSDSAGAGNTIYF	TRBJ1-3	NA	TRBV24-1	15
CASSPGTREQYF	TRBJ2-7	medium-sized	TRBV7-9	12
CASSWGLAGASGELFF	TRBJ2-2	NA	TRBV13	16
CSVYGPPTYEQYF	TRBJ2-7	medium-sized	TRBV29-1	13
CASSGAVYNEQFF	TRBJ2-1	NA	TRBV9	13
CASSYGGGFYNEQFF	TRBJ2-1	medium-sized	TRBV6-5	15